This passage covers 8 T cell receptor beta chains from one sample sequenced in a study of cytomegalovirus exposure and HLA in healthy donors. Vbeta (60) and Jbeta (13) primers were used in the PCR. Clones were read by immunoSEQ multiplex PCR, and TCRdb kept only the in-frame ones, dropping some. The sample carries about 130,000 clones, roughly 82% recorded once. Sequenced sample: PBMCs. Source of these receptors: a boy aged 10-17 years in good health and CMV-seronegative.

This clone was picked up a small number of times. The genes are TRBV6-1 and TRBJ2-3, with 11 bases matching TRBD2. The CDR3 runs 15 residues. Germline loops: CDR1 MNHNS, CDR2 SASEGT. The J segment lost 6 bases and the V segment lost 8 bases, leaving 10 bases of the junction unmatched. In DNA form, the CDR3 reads TGTGCCAGCGGGGGGGGGACTAGCGGCTCGGATACGCAGTATTTT. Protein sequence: CASGGGTSGSDTQYF.

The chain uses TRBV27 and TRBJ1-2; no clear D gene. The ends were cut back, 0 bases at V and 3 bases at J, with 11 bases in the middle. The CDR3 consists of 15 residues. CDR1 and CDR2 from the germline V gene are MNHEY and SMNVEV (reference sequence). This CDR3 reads CASSLSAHTDYGYTF. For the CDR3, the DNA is TGTGCCAGCAGTTTATCGGCCCATACCGACTATGGCTACACCTTC.

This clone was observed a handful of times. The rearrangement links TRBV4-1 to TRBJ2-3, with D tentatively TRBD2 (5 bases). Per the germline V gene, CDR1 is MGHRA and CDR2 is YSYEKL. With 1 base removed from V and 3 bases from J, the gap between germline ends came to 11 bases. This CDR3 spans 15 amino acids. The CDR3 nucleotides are TGCGCCAGCAGCCAAGGTCTACTAGAGACAGATACGCAGTATTTT. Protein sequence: CASSQGLLETDTQYF.

DNA for the CDR3: TGTGCCAGCACCGAGAGCACAGATACGCAGTATTTT. Protein sequence: CASTESTDTQYF. The chain uses TRBV6-1 and TRBJ2-3; D uncertain. The CDR3 extends over 12 amino acids. Trimming shortened V by 7 bases and J by 0 bases, and 5 bases separated the two germline ends. Per the germline V gene, CDR1 is MNHNS and CDR2 is SASEGT.

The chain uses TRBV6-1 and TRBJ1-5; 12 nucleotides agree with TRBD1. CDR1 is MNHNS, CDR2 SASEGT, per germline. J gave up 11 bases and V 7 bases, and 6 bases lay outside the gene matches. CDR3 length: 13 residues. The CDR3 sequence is CASTGTGGRAQHF. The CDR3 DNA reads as TGTGCCAGCACAGGGACAGGGGGCCGGGCCCAGCATTTT.

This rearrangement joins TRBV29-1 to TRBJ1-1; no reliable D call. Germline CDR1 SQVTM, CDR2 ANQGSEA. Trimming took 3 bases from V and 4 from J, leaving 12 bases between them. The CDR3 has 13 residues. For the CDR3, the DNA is TGCAGCGTTGAGGAGGACTGGCGCACTGAAGCTTTCTTT. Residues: CSVEEDWRTEAFF.

The CDR3 bases are TGTGCCAGCAGATACGGCTACGAGCAGTACTTC. Its translation is CASRYGYEQYF. The rearrangement links TRBV7-2 to TRBJ2-7; D ambiguous. This CDR3 comprises 11 residues. Deletions cut 6 bases from V and 3 bases from J, with 6 bases between. The germline CDR1 and CDR2 sequences are SGHTA and FQGNSA.

This CDR3 is CASSRGAGSLYGYTF. As DNA, the CDR3 is TGTGCCAGCAGCCGCGGGGCAGGCTCCCTCTATGGCTACACCTTC. The gene calls are TRBV6-5 and TRBJ1-2, with a weak D call TRBD1 (5 bases). The CDR3 contains 15 residues. From germline, CDR1 is MNHEY and CDR2 SVGAGI. V lost 6 bases, J lost 4 bases, and 18 bases lay in between.